This is a list of T cell receptor beta chains from one sample in a study of glioma-infiltrating T cells after dendritic cell vaccination. Some clones are missing from TCRdb's copy, which holds only in-frame ones; the method was immunoSEQ multiplex PCR. Here the sample spans tens of thousands of clones, 85% to 90% being singletons. The sample was blood, taken before dendritic cell vaccination. The origin of the receptors is a human donor with glioblastoma. Each CDR3 is given with its conserved first and last residue. The D gene is left open where the match is weak. Size values are once, few and many counts, or a class for expanded clones, and some rows have none.

cdr3_nt: TGTGCCAGCAGCCCGGGGGGCCTTAGGGAAGCTTTCTTT
cdr3_aa: CASSPGGLREAFF
v_call: TRBV7-9
d_call: NA
clone_size: NA
j_call: TRBJ1-1

cdr3_nt: TGTGCCAGCAGCTTAGGGGGGACAGGGAAAAACATTCAGTACTTC
cdr3_aa: CASSLGGTGKNIQYF
v_call: TRBV7-2
d_call: TRBD1
clone_size: NA
j_call: TRBJ2-4

cdr3_nt: TGTGCCAGCAGCCCCGACAGGGGGCGGGTTGAGACCCAGTACTTC
cdr3_aa: CASSPDRGRVETQYF
v_call: TRBV7-2
d_call: TRBD1
clone_size: NA
j_call: TRBJ2-5

cdr3_nt: TGTGCCAGCAGCTTCCGACAGGGGGCTATAGAGCAGTACTTC
cdr3_aa: CASSFRQGAIEQYF
v_call: TRBV7-2
d_call: TRBD1
clone_size: NA
j_call: TRBJ2-7

cdr3_nt: TGTGCCAGCAGCCCCCGGGGACTCGAGCAGTACTTC
cdr3_aa: CASSPRGLEQYF
v_call: TRBV7-2
d_call: NA
clone_size: NA
j_call: TRBJ2-7

cdr3_nt: TGTGCTAGTGGTTTGGCCGTCTGGCAGGGGGCAGTCAATGAGCAGTTCTTC
cdr3_aa: CASGLAVWQGAVNEQFF
v_call: TRBV12-5
d_call: TRBD1
clone_size: once
j_call: TRBJ2-1

cdr3_nt: TGTGCCAGCTCAATTACATGGGGAGGGGTGGAGCTGTTTTTT
cdr3_aa: CASSITWGGVELFF
v_call: TRBV9
d_call: TRBD2
clone_size: NA
j_call: TRBJ2-2

cdr3_nt: TGCGCCAGCAGCCAAGTAGTTAGAGGTTACGAGCAGTACTTC
cdr3_aa: CASSQVVRGYEQYF
v_call: TRBV4-3
d_call: NA
clone_size: NA
j_call: TRBJ2-7

cdr3_nt: TGTGCCAGTAGTATCGGGGAGCCGAGCTCCTACAATGAGCAGTTCTTC
cdr3_aa: CASSIGEPSSYNEQFF
v_call: TRBV19
d_call: NA
clone_size: once
j_call: TRBJ2-1

cdr3_nt: TGTGCCAGTACCCACAACAGGGCCTCCCGCAATGAGCAGTTCTTC
cdr3_aa: CASTHNRASRNEQFF
v_call: TRBV19
d_call: NA
clone_size: NA
j_call: TRBJ2-1

cdr3_nt: TGTGCCAGCAGTCCGACAGGGTTCGATGGCTACACCTTC
cdr3_aa: CASSPTGFDGYTF
v_call: TRBV25-1
d_call: TRBD1
clone_size: once
j_call: TRBJ1-2

cdr3_nt: TGCGCCAGCAGCCAAGAGAAGGGGGTGGATACGCAGTATTTT
cdr3_aa: CASSQEKGVDTQYF
v_call: TRBV4-3
d_call: NA
clone_size: NA
j_call: TRBJ2-3

cdr3_nt: TGTGCCAGCAGCTTCAGCCTTGCTGGGACAGATTTTTCCGGGACCAAAAACATTCAGTACTTC
cdr3_aa: CASSFSLAGTDFSGTKNIQYF
v_call: TRBV13
d_call: TRBD1
clone_size: NA
j_call: TRBJ2-4

cdr3_nt: TGTGCCAGCAGCCCTCGAGGCACTGAAGCTTTCTTT
cdr3_aa: CASSPRGTEAFF
v_call: TRBV11-3
d_call: NA
clone_size: NA
j_call: TRBJ1-1

cdr3_nt: TGTGCCAGTTTGAACAGGGGGCGGGCAAACACCATATATTTT
cdr3_aa: CASLNRGRANTIYF
v_call: TRBV19
d_call: TRBD1
clone_size: few
j_call: TRBJ1-3

cdr3_nt: TGTGCCAGCAGCTCGCCACAGGCGACGGGCGGCTACACCTTC
cdr3_aa: CASSSPQATGGYTF
v_call: TRBV28
d_call: NA
clone_size: NA
j_call: TRBJ1-2

cdr3_nt: TGTGCCAGCAGCTTACAGGGACAGGGCAACTACGAGCAGTACTTC
cdr3_aa: CASSLQGQGNYEQYF
v_call: TRBV7-9
d_call: TRBD1
clone_size: NA
j_call: TRBJ2-7

cdr3_nt: TGTGCCAGCAGCTTGGGTCCGGGCACTGAAGCTTTCTTT
cdr3_aa: CASSLGPGTEAFF
v_call: TRBV5-4
d_call: NA
clone_size: once
j_call: TRBJ1-1

cdr3_nt: TGTGCCAGCAGCCACCCGGGGACTGAAGCTTTCTTT
cdr3_aa: CASSHPGTEAFF
v_call: TRBV7-9
d_call: NA
clone_size: NA
j_call: TRBJ1-1

cdr3_nt: TGTGCCAGCAGCCTCGGCGGAGCGGGGGAAGAGACCCAGTACTTC
cdr3_aa: CASSLGGAGEETQYF
v_call: TRBV6-1
d_call: TRBD2
clone_size: NA
j_call: TRBJ2-5

cdr3_nt: TGTGCCAGCAGCCCAGGACTAGCGGGGAACTCCTACGAGCAGTACTTC
cdr3_aa: CASSPGLAGNSYEQYF
v_call: TRBV4-2
d_call: TRBD2
clone_size: NA
j_call: TRBJ2-7

cdr3_nt: TGTGCCAGCAGGGATCTAACAGGGAGCTCCTACGAGCAGTACTTC
cdr3_aa: CASRDLTGSSYEQYF
v_call: TRBV2
d_call: NA
clone_size: NA
j_call: TRBJ2-7

cdr3_nt: TGCGCCAGCAGCCCCCGAGGGGCAGGGGCCCTTTCTAACTATGGCTACACCTTC
cdr3_aa: CASSPRGAGALSNYGYTF
v_call: TRBV5-1
d_call: NA
clone_size: NA
j_call: TRBJ1-2

cdr3_nt: TGTGCCAGCAGTTGGGGACAGCCGAACACTGAAGCTTTCTTT
cdr3_aa: CASSWGQPNTEAFF
v_call: TRBV6-5
d_call: TRBD1
clone_size: NA
j_call: TRBJ1-1

cdr3_nt: TGTGCCAGCAGCTTGGGGCAGGGGTACTTTAAGCAGTACTTC
cdr3_aa: CASSLGQGYFKQYF
v_call: TRBV5-6
d_call: NA
clone_size: NA
j_call: TRBJ2-7

cdr3_nt: TGTGCCAGCAGCTCAGGGACACCGGGGATGGCCAAAAACATTCAGTACTTC
cdr3_aa: CASSSGTPGMAKNIQYF
v_call: TRBV7-9
d_call: NA
clone_size: NA
j_call: TRBJ2-4

cdr3_nt: TGTGCCAGCAGCCCATCTTACGGCTATGGCTACACCTTC
cdr3_aa: CASSPSYGYGYTF
v_call: TRBV9
d_call: NA
clone_size: NA
j_call: TRBJ1-2

cdr3_nt: TGTGCCAGCAGCTTAGCACCGGGACACATGGAGACCCAGTACTTC
cdr3_aa: CASSLAPGHMETQYF
v_call: TRBV7-2
d_call: NA
clone_size: NA
j_call: TRBJ2-5

cdr3_nt: TGTGCCAGCAGTTTTCAGGGTTACAATGAGCAGTTCTTC
cdr3_aa: CASSFQGYNEQFF
v_call: TRBV2
d_call: NA
clone_size: NA
j_call: TRBJ2-1

cdr3_nt: TGTGCCAGTAGTATCCCCGGGACAGCCCTCGAGCAGTACTTC
cdr3_aa: CASSIPGTALEQYF
v_call: TRBV19
d_call: TRBD1
clone_size: NA
j_call: TRBJ2-7

cdr3_nt: TGTGCCAGCAGCTTAGGGACAGGGGCAGGTGGAACTGAAGCTTTCTTT
cdr3_aa: CASSLGTGAGGTEAFF
v_call: TRBV7-9
d_call: TRBD1
clone_size: NA
j_call: TRBJ1-1

cdr3_nt: TGTGCCAGCAGCCCAGGGGGCATGGAGGAAAAACTGTTTTTT
cdr3_aa: CASSPGGMEEKLFF
v_call: TRBV11-3
d_call: TRBD1
clone_size: NA
j_call: TRBJ1-4

cdr3_nt: TGTGCCAGTAGTTCAGGGGTGGGCAATCAGCCCCAGCATTTT
cdr3_aa: CASSSGVGNQPQHF
v_call: TRBV19
d_call: NA
clone_size: NA
j_call: TRBJ1-5

cdr3_nt: TGTGCCAGCAGCGGGCCGGGGGTCGACACTGAAGCTTTCTTT
cdr3_aa: CASSGPGVDTEAFF
v_call: TRBV9
d_call: NA
clone_size: NA
j_call: TRBJ1-1

cdr3_nt: TGTGCCTGGACCCCCGGGACAGGGAATGGCTACACCTTC
cdr3_aa: CAWTPGTGNGYTF
v_call: TRBV30
d_call: TRBD1
clone_size: NA
j_call: TRBJ1-2

cdr3_nt: TGTGCCAGCAGGGCCCCGGGGTACTCTGGAAACACCATATATTTT
cdr3_aa: CASRAPGYSGNTIYF
v_call: TRBV2
d_call: NA
clone_size: NA
j_call: TRBJ1-3

cdr3_nt: TGCGCCAGCAGCCAAGGGGTACAGGGGATTGCAGATACGCAGTATTTT
cdr3_aa: CASSQGVQGIADTQYF
v_call: TRBV4-3
d_call: TRBD1
clone_size: few
j_call: TRBJ2-3

cdr3_nt: TGTGCCAGCAGCCAGGGACTAGCGGATACGCAGTATTTT
cdr3_aa: CASSQGLADTQYF
v_call: TRBV4-2
d_call: TRBD2
clone_size: NA
j_call: TRBJ2-3

cdr3_nt: TGCGCCAGCAGCTTGACCGGGACAGGGAATCTCTACGAGCAGTACTTC
cdr3_aa: CASSLTGTGNLYEQYF
v_call: TRBV5-1
d_call: TRBD1
clone_size: NA
j_call: TRBJ2-7

cdr3_nt: TGTGCCAGCAGCCCCCACAGACAACTCACAGATACGCAGTATTTT
cdr3_aa: CASSPHRQLTDTQYF
v_call: TRBV9
d_call: NA
clone_size: NA
j_call: TRBJ2-3

cdr3_nt: TGTGCCAGCAGCGTAGCTGGCCCCGCTAGCACAGATACGCAGTATTTT
cdr3_aa: CASSVAGPASTDTQYF
v_call: TRBV9
d_call: NA
clone_size: NA
j_call: TRBJ2-3

cdr3_nt: TGTGCCAGCACTGGGTTAGCTAGGAACGAGCAGTACTTC
cdr3_aa: CASTGLARNEQYF
v_call: TRBV2
d_call: NA
clone_size: few
j_call: TRBJ2-7

cdr3_nt: TGCAGTGCCAGCGGGAAAGACATTCAGTACTTC
cdr3_aa: CSASGKDIQYF
v_call: TRBV20-1
d_call: TRBD2
clone_size: once
j_call: TRBJ2-4

cdr3_nt: TGTGCCAGCAGCTTAGGGGGACTAGCGGGAGGTGGTTCAGATACGCAGTATTTT
cdr3_aa: CASSLGGLAGGGSDTQYF
v_call: TRBV11-2
d_call: TRBD2
clone_size: NA
j_call: TRBJ2-3

cdr3_nt: TGCGCCACCGCCGGGACTAAGGGCGAGCAGTACTTC
cdr3_aa: CATAGTKGEQYF
v_call: TRBV10-2
d_call: TRBD2
clone_size: NA
j_call: TRBJ2-7

cdr3_nt: TGCAGCGTTGACGACAATGAGCAGTTCTTC
cdr3_aa: CSVDDNEQFF
v_call: TRBV29-1
d_call: NA
clone_size: NA
j_call: TRBJ2-1

cdr3_nt: TGTGCCAGCAGCTTCGGACAGGGGGCCGGTGGCTACACCTTC
cdr3_aa: CASSFGQGAGGYTF
v_call: TRBV7-2
d_call: TRBD1
clone_size: NA
j_call: TRBJ1-2

cdr3_nt: TGTGCCAGCAGCTCTAAAGAGACCCAGTACTTC
cdr3_aa: CASSSKETQYF
v_call: TRBV5-5
d_call: NA
clone_size: NA
j_call: TRBJ2-5

cdr3_nt: TGCGCCAGCAGCCTGACCTCAGGGGTGAACACTGAAGCTTTCTTT
cdr3_aa: CASSLTSGVNTEAFF
v_call: TRBV5-1
d_call: NA
clone_size: NA
j_call: TRBJ1-1

cdr3_nt: TGTGCCACCAGAGCCAAGGGCGGGCGCGACAATCAGCCCCAGCATTTT
cdr3_aa: CATRAKGGRDNQPQHF
v_call: TRBV15
d_call: NA
clone_size: once
j_call: TRBJ1-5

cdr3_nt: TGTGCCAGCTCACCCCTAGCGACTGAAGCTTTCTTT
cdr3_aa: CASSPLATEAFF
v_call: TRBV18
d_call: NA
clone_size: few
j_call: TRBJ1-1

cdr3_nt: TGTGCCAGCAGACAAACCGGGACTAGCGGCACAGATACGCAGTATTTT
cdr3_aa: CASRQTGTSGTDTQYF
v_call: TRBV7-6
d_call: TRBD2
clone_size: NA
j_call: TRBJ2-3

cdr3_nt: TGTGCCAGCAGCATAGGGACAGGGGGCGCCTACGAGCAGTACTTC
cdr3_aa: CASSIGTGGAYEQYF
v_call: TRBV11-2
d_call: TRBD1
clone_size: few
j_call: TRBJ2-7

cdr3_nt: TGTGCCAGCAGTCCCCAGCGGGAGGGCCGGTACGAGCAGTACTTC
cdr3_aa: CASSPQREGRYEQYF
v_call: TRBV27
d_call: TRBD2
clone_size: NA
j_call: TRBJ2-7

cdr3_nt: TGTGCCAGCAGTTACTCGGGCAGGGAAGCTTTCTTT
cdr3_aa: CASSYSGREAFF
v_call: TRBV6-5
d_call: NA
clone_size: NA
j_call: TRBJ1-1

cdr3_nt: TGTGCCAGCAGCTTGGCTAGCGGAGTTTCAACTCTCTACGAGCAGTACTTC
cdr3_aa: CASSLASGVSTLYEQYF
v_call: TRBV5-4
d_call: TRBD2
clone_size: NA
j_call: TRBJ2-7

cdr3_nt: TGTGCCAGTAGTATTTGGGCCGACCGGGGTGGCACTGAAGCTTTCTTT
cdr3_aa: CASSIWADRGGTEAFF
v_call: TRBV19
d_call: NA
clone_size: few
j_call: TRBJ1-1